This T cell receptor beta chain is drawn from a study of human T cells and chemical hapten exposure. Time point meaning: pre-sensitization, week 0. The treatment is: therapeutic diphenylcyclopropenone sensitization with weekly scalp DPC. This clonotype was counted only a few times. V was clipped by 5 bases and J by 1 base, with 8 bases between them. Per the germline V gene, CDR1 is MNHEY and CDR2 is SVGAGI. This CDR3 has 14 amino acids. TCRdb reprocessed the RACE reads via MiXCR and lists one record per CDR3 protein. The repertoire holds more than 150,000 distinct CDR3 sequences, with around 30% as singletons.

The sequencing used whole blood, collected in connection with sensitization to the hapten diphenylcyclopropenone (DPC). The TCR was taken from a woman in her thirties with alopecia areata. Some clones in this sample may be carry-over from other donors' samples. The chain couples TRBV6-5 to TRBJ2-2; a weak D match, TRBD1 (6 bases). The CDR3 sequence: CASSRGWNTGELFF. As DNA, the CDR3 is TGTGCCAGCAGTAGGGGGTGGAACACCGGGGAGCTGTTTTTT.